The 11 T cell receptor beta chains below come from one sample, sequenced in a study of OX40 agonist ivuxolimab in advanced cancers. Generated by immunoSEQ multiplex PCR, the TCRdb table keeps only in-frame clones and is missing some. Of about 85,000 clones in the sample, approximately 79% were seen once. The material was CD4+ or CD8+ T cells sorted from blood, obtained in a trial of the OX40 agonist ivuxolimab. These receptors all stem from an adult with an advanced solid tumor such as melanoma, head and neck, liver or kidney cancer.

The chain is built from TRBV5-6 and TRBJ1-4; perhaps TRBD1 as D (5 bases). The germline CDR1 and CDR2 sequences are SGHDT and YYEEEE. V shed 4 bases and J shed 0 bases, with 10 bases lying between them. This CDR3 has 15 residues. CDR3 nucleotide sequence: TGTGCCAGCAGCCTCCAGGGCCCAACTAATGAAAAACTGTTTTTT. It encodes CASSLQGPTNEKLFF.

This chain links TRBV6-5 with TRBJ2-7; D is ambiguous. The CDR3 is 13 amino acids. V lost 2 bases and J 5 bases, leaving 10 bases between the germline ends. Germline-derived CDR1 and CDR2 are MNHEY and SVGAGI. Here the CDR3 reads CASSYPGSDEQYF. The DNA of the CDR3 is TGTGCCAGCAGTTACCCAGGCTCGGACGAGCAGTACTTC.

The chain combines TRBV18 with TRBJ1-2, with 8 bases aligning to TRBD1. This CDR3 region has 15 residues. V lost 3 bases to trimming and J lost 4 bases; unmatched junction nucleotides: 7. Germline CDR1 is KGHSH and CDR2 is LQKENI. CDR3 nucleotides: TGTGCCAGCTCACCGGACAGGGTGGGCATCTATGGCTACACCTTC. Amino acids: CASSPDRVGIYGYTF.

The chain joins TRBV4-3 to TRBJ2-2, with 9 bases identical to TRBD1. V lost 1 base and J lost 7; bases outside the gene matches: 7. The CDR3 covers 16 residues. CDR1 LGHNA and CDR2 YSLEER come from the germline V gene. CDR3 region: CASSQADRGGLGELFF. DNA of the CDR3: TGCGCCAGCAGCCAAGCGGACAGGGGTGGTCTCGGGGAGCTGTTTTTT.

This sequence joins TRBV27 and TRBJ1-1, with TRBD1 as a possible D gene (5 bases). This CDR3 spans 13 amino acids. CDR1 is MNHEY, CDR2 SMNVEV, per germline (reference sequence). Trimming pared 2 bases from V and 5 bases from J, leaving 9 bases between. The CDR3 DNA reads TGTGCCAGCAGTTTAGGTAGGGGTACTGAAGCTTTCTTT. It translates to CASSLGRGTEAFF.

This chain links TRBV14 with TRBJ1-2, with D perhaps matching TRBD1 (6 bases). Germline-derived CDR1 and CDR2 are SGHDN and FVKESK. The CDR3 contains 14 residues. Trimming took 1 base from V and 8 from J, leaving 14 bases between them. DNA for the CDR3: TGTGCCAGCAGCCAAGCTATACGGGGGGGCGGCTACACCTTC. Protein sequence: CASSQAIRGGGYTF. The complete variable domain, with remaining parts taken from reference TRBV14 and TRBJ1-2, reads EAGVTQFPSHSVIEKGQTVTLRCDPISGHDNLYWYRRVMGKEIKFLLHFVKESKQDESGMPNNRFLAERTGGTYSTLKVQPAELEDSGVYFCASSQAIRGGGYTFGSGTRLTVV.

This chain uses TRBV19 with TRBJ1-1, with a weak D call TRBD1 (5 bases). The V gene's germline CDR1 is LNHDA and CDR2 SQIVND (reference sequence). CDR3 size: 14 residues. Between the trimmed V and J ends, which lost 5 bases and 5 bases, there was a span of 15 bases. CDR3 nucleotides: TGTGCCAGTAGTGGGGGGGTCTATGGGACTGAAGCTTTCTTT. This translates into CASSGGVYGTEAFF. Full variable domain (outside the CDR3, taken from reference TRBV19 and TRBJ1-1): DGGITQSPKYLFRKEGQNVTLSCEQNLNHDAMYWYRQDPGQGLRLIYYSQIVNDFQKGDIAEGYSVSREKKESFPLTVTSAQKNPTAFYLCASSGGVYGTEAFFGQGTRLTVV.

The V and J genes are TRBV7-9 and TRBJ2-3, with 13 bases lining up with TRBD2. CDR3 length equals 19 residues. The germline V gene has CDR1 SEHNR and CDR2 FQNEAQ (reference sequence). The trim removed 5 bases at V and 0 bases at J, leaving 11 bases unmatched. CDR3 loop: CASSRGLAGARESTDTQYF. The CDR3 region has the DNA TGTGCCAGCAGCCGTGGACTAGCGGGAGCCCGCGAAAGCACAGATACGCAGTATTTT.

This chain connects TRBV19 to TRBJ2-7, with D perhaps TRBD1 or TRBD2 (5 bases each). V shed 3 bases and J shed 0 bases, with 12 bases lying between them. This CDR3 is 15 amino acids long. Germline CDR1 is LNHDA and CDR2 is SQIVND (reference sequence). The CDR3 sequence is CASSIEGTVSYEQYF. The CDR3 nucleotides read TGTGCCAGTAGTATTGAAGGGACGGTCTCCTACGAGCAGTACTTC.

The chain employs TRBV11-2 and TRBJ2-1; tentatively, D is TRBD2 (5 bases). Trimming removed 5 bases at V and 10 bases at J, with 18 bases between. The length of the CDR3 is 14 residues. The germline V gene encodes CDR1 SGHAT and CDR2 FQNNGV. The CDR3 region is CASSQGLTAYEQFF. The CDR3 region has the DNA TGTGCCAGCAGCCAAGGACTCACTGCGTACGAGCAGTTCTTC. The complete variable domain, with remaining parts taken from reference TRBV11-2 and TRBJ2-1, reads EAGVAQSPRYKIIEKRQSVAFWCNPISGHATLYWYQQILGQGPKLLIQFQNNGVVDDSQLPKDRFSAERLKGVDSTLKIQPAKLEDSAVYLCASSQGLTAYEQFFGPGTRLTVL.

The rearrangement links TRBV7-8 to TRBJ2-7, with 8 positions matching TRBD2. Germline-derived CDR1 and CDR2 are SGHVS and FQNEAQ. The CDR3 is 15 amino acids. V lost 5 bases to trimming and J lost 4 bases; unmatched junction nucleotides: 10. DNA for the CDR3: TGTGCCAGCAGCCCTGGGCGGGGGGAAAGGTACGAGCAGTACGTC. This translates into CASSPGRGERYEQYV.